These 26 T cell receptor beta chains were sequenced from one sample in a study of regulatory T cells in long-lasting Graves disease. To make TCR beta libraries, researchers used iRepertoire HTBI primers and Arm-PCR of CDR3 regions. TCRdb recomputed calls from the multiplex PCR reads with MiXCR, one row per CDR3 protein. The table records 370,000 or so distinct CDR3 sequences, around 15% of them present only once. Time point specified: newly diagnosed GD, antithyroid drugs for less than 3 months. The TCR library was prepared using RNA isolated from PBMCs. These data also featured in a second study, about T cells in Graves' hyperthyroidism and ophthalmopathy.

The sequencing used peripheral blood mononuclear cells (PBMCs), collected at new diagnosis, from a patient treated with antithyroid drugs. These receptors came from a woman aged 18-35 years with Graves disease.

This clonotype was seen once. A clone one base away is much larger, so this may be a read error. The rearrangement links TRBV2 to TRBJ1-5; D remains ambiguous. Germline V CDR1 and CDR2: SNHLY, FYNNEI. The CDR3 extends over 13 amino acids. CDR3 protein: CASRPDTNRPQHF. In nucleotides, the CDR3 is TGTGCCAGCAGACCCGACACGAATCGGCCCCAGCATTTT.

The table lists this clonotype with a few counts. For the CDR3, the DNA is TGCGCCAGCAGCTTTGGGGCGGCGGGGCGAGAGACCCAGTACTTC. Translated, it gives CASSFGAAGRETQYF. V usage is TRBV5-1 and J usage is TRBJ2-5, with D perhaps TRBD2 (6 bases). V gave up 2 bases and J gave up 4 bases, with 15 bases separating them. Germline V gene sequence: CDR1 SGHRS, CDR2 YFSETQ. The CDR3 loop spans 15 amino acids.

On this clonotype: One junction end does not reproduce the germline sequence, and a read error may be involved. The chain carries TRBV11-2 and TRBJ2-1, with D possibly being TRBD1 (7 bases). The CDR3 is 15 residues long. Germline CDR1 reads SGHAT; CDR2 reads FQNNGV. The CDR3 coding sequence is TGTGCCAGCAGTAAAACAGGGGACTCCCACAATGAGCAGTTCTTC. The encoded protein is CASSKTGDSHNEQFF.

This clonotype has more than one count but fewer than ten. V and J are TRBV9 and TRBJ1-1; the D gene is possibly TRBD1 (6 bases). The V end was cut by 3 bases, the J end by 0 bases, with 15 bases between. This CDR3 comprises 16 residues. Germline loops: CDR1 SGDLS, CDR2 YYNGEE. The CDR3 bases are TGTGCCAGCAGCGAGACGACAGGTCTCCTGAACACTGAAGCTTTCTTT. This sequence encodes CASSETTGLLNTEAFF.

This clonotype was found many times. An end of the junction does not agree with germline; a read error may underlie this. This chain uses TRBV2 with TRBJ2-7, with D tentatively TRBD2 (5 bases). The CDR3 contains 13 residues. CDR1 and CDR2 (germline): SNHLY, FYNNEI. CDR3 in amino acids: CASSAGVSCEQYF. The DNA for the CDR3 is TGTGCCAGCAGTGCCGGGGTCTCCTGCGAGCAGTACTTC.

The rearrangement joins TRBV10-3 to TRBJ2-1; D is unclear. With 10 bases removed from V and 5 bases from J, the gap between germline ends came to 18 bases. The CDR3 contains 14 residues. The germline V gene has CDR1 ENHRY and CDR2 SYGVKD. CDR3 coding DNA: TGTGCCACCAAACCCTCGGCTCAGGACAATGAGCAGTTCTTC. This sequence encodes CATKPSAQDNEQFF.

The rearrangement uses TRBV18 and TRBJ2-1; tentatively, D is TRBD2 (6 bases). Trimming took 0 bases from V and 0 from J, leaving 9 bases between them. The CDR3 is 16 residues long. Germline V gives CDR1 KGHSH, CDR2 LQKENI. The CDR3 nucleotides read TGTGCCAGCTCACCACCGGACGGGAGCTCCTACAATGAGCAGTTCTTC. This encodes CASSPPDGSSYNEQFF.

The rearrangement links TRBV15 to TRBJ1-2, with 8 bases matching TRBD1. J was trimmed by 7 bases and V by 0 bases; bases with no gene match: 7. The length of the CDR3 is 15 residues. Germline CDR1 and CDR2: LNHNV and YYDKDF (reference sequence). CDR3 region: CATSRDWAGGGGYTF. The CDR3 DNA reads TGTGCCACCAGCAGAGATTGGGCAGGGGGCGGTGGCTACACCTTC.

This clonotype has more than one count but fewer than ten. The chain couples TRBV3-1 to TRBJ2-7, with D unresolved. Germline V gene lookup returns CDR1 LGHDT and CDR2 YNNKEL (reference sequence). CDR3 size: 11 residues. Trimming pared 5 bases from V and 8 bases from J, leaving 10 bases between. The CDR3 sequence is CASSTPAKQYF. In DNA, the CDR3 is TGTGCCAGCAGCACCCCGGCGAAGCAGTACTTC.

This clonotype has at least ten counts. The V and J genes are TRBV6-1 and TRBJ2-7; TRBD1 matches at 10 bases. CDR1 and CDR2 from the germline V gene are MNHNS and SASEGT. The V gene end was trimmed by 6 bases and the J gene end by 2 bases; junction bases not matched to a gene: 7. This CDR3 has 15 residues. CDR3 DNA sequence: TGTGCCAGCAGGGGAATCGGGACAGGGGCCTACGAGCAGTACTTC. Its protein product is CASRGIGTGAYEQYF.

For this clonotype: This may be a read error, as it is one base from a much larger clone. The chain uses TRBV27 and TRBJ1-1; D is uncertain. V was pared by 4 bases and J by 3 bases, with 12 bases between. This CDR3 has 14 residues. From germline, CDR1 is MNHEY and CDR2 SMNVEV (reference sequence). The CDR3 loop reads CASSSQWAHTEAFF. CDR3 nucleotide sequence: TGTGCCAGCAGTTCACAGTGGGCGCACACTGAAGCTTTCTTT.

This clonotype was detected a few times. With a much larger clone just one base away, this may be a read error. This CDR3 is missing its conserved last phenylalanine or tryptophan, likely due to a read error. This CDR3 reads CASSPDGGEAFL. The CDR3 DNA reads TGCGCCAGCAGCCCGGACGGGGGGGAAGCTTTCCTT. The V and J genes are TRBV5-1 and TRBJ1-1, with D perhaps TRBD1 (5 bases). Trimming shortened V by 4 bases and J by 8 bases, and 12 bases separated the two germline ends. This CDR3 has 12 residues. Looked up from germline, CDR1 is SGHRS and CDR2 is YFSETQ.

This clonotype was counted many times. The chain recombines TRBV6-1 with TRBJ2-7; 7 bases are a match to TRBD1. CDR1 is MNHNS and CDR2 is SASEGT in the germline V gene. The CDR3 spans 16 residues. The trim removed 4 bases at V and 3 bases at J, leaving 12 bases unmatched. In DNA form, the CDR3 reads TGTGCCAGCAGTGGGACACACCGGGACAGCTACTACGAGCAGTACTTC. It specifies CASSGTHRDSYYEQYF.

The sample holds many counts of this clonotype. The genes are TRBV24-1 and TRBJ2-2, with 10 nucleotides matching TRBD1. The V segment lost 3 bases and the J segment 3 bases; nucleotides outside the gene matches: 3. This CDR3 region has 16 residues. Looked up from germline, CDR1 is KGHDR and CDR2 is SFDVKD. The CDR3 nucleotides read TGTGCCACCAGTGATCCCGGGACAGGGGACACCGGGGAGCTGTTTTTT. This gives the protein CATSDPGTGDTGELFF.

Only a few counts were recorded for this clonotype. The chain combines TRBV20-1 with TRBJ1-5; D is unresolved. The CDR3 is 17 amino acids. Deletions cut 3 bases from V and 0 bases from J, with 18 bases between. CDR1 and CDR2 (germline): DFQATT, SNEGSKA (reference sequence). The CDR3, as DNA: TGCAGTGCTAGGGCCTTTGGTTTAAGCAGTAGCAATCAGCCCCAGCATTTT. Translation gives CSARAFGLSSSNQPQHF.

This clonotype was recorded many times. The chain combines TRBV20-1 with TRBJ2-1; D gene ambiguous. V lost 3 bases and J 3 bases, leaving 12 bases between the germline ends. Germline V gene data show CDR1 as DFQATT and CDR2 as SNEGSKA (reference sequence). This CDR3 has 14 amino acids. CDR3: CSASAGPNYNEQFF. DNA of the CDR3: TGCAGTGCTAGCGCAGGACCTAACTACAATGAGCAGTTCTTC.

The chain carries TRBV7-9 and TRBJ1-3; a weak D match, TRBD1 (5 bases). Germline CDR1 is SEHNR and CDR2 is FQNEAQ (reference sequence). Trimming removed 5 bases at V and 2 bases at J, with 19 bases between. This CDR3 has 17 residues. CDR3 region: CASSPRRWGEPGNTIYF. In nucleotides, the CDR3 is TGTGCCAGCAGCCCCCGACGATGGGGGGAACCTGGAAACACCATATATTTT.

In this sample, this clonotype turned up many times. CDR3 in DNA: TGTGCCAGCAGTCTAAACAATTCACCCCTCCACTTT. Amino acids: CASSLNNSPLHF. V usage is TRBV11-2 and J usage is TRBJ1-6; D not certain. V lost 6 bases and J 7 bases, leaving 7 bases between the germline ends. Germline CDR1 reads SGHAT; CDR2 reads FQNNGV. The CDR3 contains 12 residues.

The J gene is TRBJ1-4, the V gene TRBV20-1; possible D gene TRBD1, 6 bases. The CDR3 is made up of 16 amino acids. The germline gives CDR1 DFQATT, CDR2 SNEGSKA (reference sequence). The ends were cut back, 2 bases at V and 6 bases at J, with 19 bases in the middle. CDR3: CSARNSQQGRDEKLFF. Written as DNA, the CDR3 is TGCAGTGCTAGAAATAGTCAACAGGGTCGGGATGAAAAACTGTTTTTT.

This chain uses TRBV6-2 or TRBV6-3 with TRBJ2-1, with 8 positions matching TRBD2. V lost 6 bases and J lost 10; bases outside the gene matches: 8. This CDR3 comprises 13 residues. The germline V gene encodes CDR1 MNHEY and CDR2 SVGEGT. CDR3 protein: CASSLLREGEQFF. The CDR3 DNA follows: TGTGCCAGCAGCCTTCTCCGGGAGGGGGAGCAGTTCTTC.

This clonotype was found many times. The J gene is TRBJ2-7, the V gene TRBV28, with TRBD1 identical over 7 bases. CDR1 and CDR2 from the germline V gene are MDHEN and SYDVKM. The length of the CDR3 is 15 residues. The ends lost 6 bases at V and 2 bases at J; junction bases unmatched: 10. DNA of the CDR3: TGTGCCAGCAGCCAAATCAGGGGGAGTCCCTACGAGCAGTACTTC. Its protein product is CASSQIRGSPYEQYF. The full variable domain, rest sourced from reference TRBV28 and TRBJ2-7, is DVKVTQSSRYLVKRTGEKVFLECVQDMDHENMFWYRQDPGLGLRLIYFSYDVKMKEKGDIPEGYSVSREKKERFSLILESASTNQTSMYLCASSQIRGSPYEQYFGPGTRLTVT.

This clonotype was recorded many times. The V call is TRBV12-3 or TRBV12-4, the J call TRBJ2-1, with 7 bases matching TRBD2. The CDR3 length is 15 residues. V shed 5 bases and J 2 bases; nucleotides not matched to a gene: 6. As DNA, the CDR3 is TGTGCCAGCAGTCTCGAGCGGGGAGCCTACAATGAGCAGTTCTTC. This encodes CASSLERGAYNEQFF.

This clonotype was picked up many times. Its ends do not fully match the called genes, so a read error is possible. The chain combines TRBV27 with TRBJ1-2, with 9 positions matching TRBD1. Germline values: CDR1 MNHEY, CDR2 SMNVEV (reference sequence). This CDR3 has 18 residues. This chain's CDR3 is CASSFWDRAGRGLYGYTF. DNA of the CDR3: TGTGCCAGCAGTTTTTGGGACAGGGCCGGCCGGGGCCTCTATGGGTACACCTTC.

This clonotype has a count of ten or more. The rearrangement joins TRBV27 to TRBJ2-1, with D tentatively TRBD1 (6 bases). Trimming removed 0 bases from V and 4 bases from J, with 16 bases in between. The CDR3 is made up of 17 amino acids. Germline values: CDR1 MNHEY, CDR2 SMNVEV (reference sequence). DNA for the CDR3: TGTGCCAGCAGTTTATCGGGACGGACAGTTCGTTACAATGAGCAGTTCTTC. Translating gives CASSLSGRTVRYNEQFF.

This clonotype has at least ten counts. The chain employs TRBV12-3 or TRBV12-4 and TRBJ2-1; either TRBD1 or TRBD2 may fit D (8 bases each). V was cut by 2 bases and J by 7 bases, with 15 bases left in between. CDR3 length: 15 residues. The CDR3 protein is CASSLSSGTGNEQFF. Here the CDR3 DNA reads TGTGCCAGCAGTTTAAGTAGCGGGACAGGTAATGAGCAGTTCTTC.

The genes are TRBV6-1 and TRBJ1-4; D is perhaps TRBD1 (6 bases). In germline, CDR1 is MNHNS, CDR2 SASEGT. The germline V and J ends were trimmed by 0 bases and 7 bases, with 12 bases remaining between them. This CDR3 spans 15 amino acids. CDR3 sequence: CASSEAGGGREKLFF. The CDR3 nucleotides read TGTGCCAGCAGTGAAGCAGGGGGGGGTCGTGAAAAACTGTTTTTT.